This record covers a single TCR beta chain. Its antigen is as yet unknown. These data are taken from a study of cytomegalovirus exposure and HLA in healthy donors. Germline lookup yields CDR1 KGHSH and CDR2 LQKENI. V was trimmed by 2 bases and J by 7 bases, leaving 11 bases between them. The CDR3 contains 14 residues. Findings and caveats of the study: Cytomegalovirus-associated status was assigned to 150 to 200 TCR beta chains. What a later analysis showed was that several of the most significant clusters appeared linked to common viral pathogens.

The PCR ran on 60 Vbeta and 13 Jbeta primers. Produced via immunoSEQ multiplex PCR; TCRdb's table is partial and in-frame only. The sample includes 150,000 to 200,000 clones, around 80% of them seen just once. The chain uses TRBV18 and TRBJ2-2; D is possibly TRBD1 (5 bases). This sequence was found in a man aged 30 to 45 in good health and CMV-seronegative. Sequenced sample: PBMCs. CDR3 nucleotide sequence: TGTGCCAGCTCACCAGAGGCAGGGTACGGGGAGCTGTTTTTT. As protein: CASSPEAGYGELFF. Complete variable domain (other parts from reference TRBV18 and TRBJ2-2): NAGVMQNPRHLVRRRGQEARLRCSPMKGHSHVYWYRQLPEEGLKFMVYLQKENIIDESGMPKERFSAEFPKEGPSILRIQQVVRGDSAAYFCASSPEAGYGELFFGEGSRLTVL.